Below, 26 T cell receptor beta chains from the same sample are listed, as sequenced in a study of blood T cells in healthy people across ages. Then a second PCR, running about 6 to 12 cycles, was carried out with a sample-barcoded 5' primer and a J-beta primer mix. TCRdb used MiXCR to reprocess the 5' RACE reads, holding one entry per CDR3 protein. The sample has roughly 800,000 distinct CDR3 sequences, 25% seen once; the top ten hold roughly 9%. Another study also made use of these data, one on T cells of mothers and their children.

The sample consisted of blood. These receptors all stem from a boy aged 5-17 years in good health.

The rearrangement joins TRBV5-6 to TRBJ1-4, with no clear D. The CDR3 length is 14 residues. Between the trimmed V and J ends, which lost 4 bases and 7 bases, there was a span of 14 bases. Germline assignment: CDR1 SGHDT and CDR2 YYEEEE. This CDR3 reads CASSPDIGSEKLFF. CDR3 bases: TGTGCCAGCAGCCCAGACATCGGGAGTGAAAAACTGTTTTTT.

This chain joins TRBV11-2 and TRBJ2-5; 9 bases fit TRBD2. The trim removed 2 bases at V and 1 base at J, leaving 5 bases unmatched. This CDR3 region has 16 residues. Germline CDR1 is SGHAT and CDR2 is FQNNGV. CDR3 amino acids: CASSLIPGLAQETQYF. In nucleotides, the CDR3 is TGTGCCAGCAGCTTAATACCGGGACTAGCCCAAGAGACCCAGTACTTC.

This clonotype came up a few times. CDR3 residues: CASSSGQGAITEAFF. Written as DNA, the CDR3 is TGCGCCAGCAGCTCTGGACAGGGGGCTATCACTGAAGCTTTCTTT. This rearrangement joins TRBV5-1 to TRBJ1-1, with TRBD1 identical over 11 bases. Germline V CDR1 and CDR2: SGHRS, YFSETQ. The V segment lost 3 bases and the J segment 4 bases; nucleotides outside the gene matches: 5. This CDR3 has 15 residues. Supplemented by reference TRBV5-1 and TRBJ1-1, the full variable domain reads KAGVTQTPRYLIKTRGQQVTLSCSPISGHRSVSWYQQTPGQGLQFLFEYFSETQRNKGNFPGRFSGRQFSNSRSEMNVSTLELGDSALYLCASSSGQGAITEAFFGQGTRLTVV.

The V call is TRBV12-3 or TRBV12-4, the J call TRBJ2-1, with TRBD2 matching over 8 bases. J lost 7 bases, V lost 5 bases, and 16 bases had no gene match. CDR3 length equals 17 residues. This CDR3 is CASSPAPISGEKNEQFF. The DNA of the CDR3 is TGTGCCAGCAGTCCCGCACCCATTAGCGGGGAGAAGAATGAGCAGTTCTTC.

V is TRBV28 and J is TRBJ2-6, with 10 bases aligning to TRBD1. The length of the CDR3 is 18 residues. After removal of 6 bases from V and 4 bases from J, the junction contained 12 bases not matched to a gene. Germline loops: CDR1 MDHEN, CDR2 SYDVKM. The CDR3 bases are TGTGCCAGCAGAGGATCGCGGGACAGGGGTGTCGGGGCCAACGTCCTGACTTTC. Translation gives CASRGSRDRGVGANVLTF.

In regard to this clonotype: This clone may be a read error of a much larger clone one base away. V usage is TRBV7-3 and J usage is TRBJ2-3; D gene uncertain. Germline V gene sequence: CDR1 SGHTA, CDR2 FQGTGA. V lost 1 base and J lost 2, with 4 bases in between. This CDR3 contains 13 residues. CDR3 sequence reads: CASSLIDTDTQYF. As DNA, the CDR3 is TGTGCCAGCAGCTTAATCGACACAGATACGCAGTATTTT.

This clonotype was observed a few times. The rearrangement joins TRBV6-5 to TRBJ2-1, with 9 bases fitting TRBD2. Unmatched junction bases numbered 3, after V lost 4 bases and J lost 2 bases. Germline V gene data show CDR1 as MNHEY and CDR2 as SVGAGI. This CDR3 region has 15 residues. CDR3 nucleotides: TGTGCCAGCAGTTCCGGGACTAGCACCTACAATGAGCAGTTCTTC. It yields the protein CASSSGTSTYNEQFF.

The CDR3 region is CASSTAPNPPLHF. For the CDR3, the DNA is TGTGCCAGCAGTACAGCCCCGAATCCACCCCTCCACTTT. The chain links TRBV7-2 to TRBJ1-6; D is undetermined. The CDR3 is 13 amino acids. Germline V gives CDR1 SGHTA, CDR2 FQGNSA. V was trimmed by 6 bases and J by 11 bases, leaving 14 bases between them.

The chain combines TRBV5-1 with TRBJ2-3; 10 nucleotides match TRBD2. CDR1 is SGHRS, CDR2 YFSETQ, per germline. The CDR3 sequence is 17 residues long. V shed 0 bases, J shed 5 bases, and the junction held 9 bases outside the gene matches. CDR3: CASSLGLAGDVEDTQYF. The CDR3 DNA follows: TGCGCCAGCAGCTTGGGTCTAGCGGGGGACGTAGAAGATACGCAGTATTTT.

V usage is TRBV5-1 and J usage is TRBJ2-7, with 9 nucleotides matching TRBD2. Germline assignment: CDR1 SGHRS and CDR2 YFSETQ. V lost 4 bases, J lost 1 base, and 6 bases stayed unmatched. The CDR3 length is 15 residues. The CDR3 DNA reads as TGCGCCAGCAGCCCGGCGGCGGGGGGGTCCTACGAGCAGTACTTC. Translation gives CASSPAAGGSYEQYF. Supplemented by reference TRBV5-1 and TRBJ2-7, the full variable domain reads KAGVTQTPRYLIKTRGQQVTLSCSPISGHRSVSWYQQTPGQGLQFLFEYFSETQRNKGNFPGRFSGRQFSNSRSEMNVSTLELGDSALYLCASSPAAGGSYEQYFGPGTRLTVT.

The CDR3 protein is CSASIQGSNQPQHF. CDR3 DNA sequence: TGCAGTGCTAGTATACAGGGTAGCAATCAGCCCCAGCATTTT. J is TRBJ1-5 and V is TRBV20-1; possibly TRBD1 for D (6 bases). V lost 3 bases to trimming and J lost 0 bases, with 9 bases between them. Germline assignment: CDR1 DFQATT and CDR2 SNEGSKA (reference sequence). The CDR3 is made up of 14 amino acids.

There are a few counts of this clonotype. The V and J genes are TRBV4-3 and TRBJ2-1; D gene uncertain. Germline V CDR1 and CDR2: LGHNA, YSLEER. The CDR3 is 14 amino acids. Trimming cost V 0 bases and J 6 bases, with 9 bases left between them. The CDR3 nucleotides read TGCGCCAGCAGCCAAGATCGGCTAGTCAATGAGCAGTTCTTC. This codes for CASSQDRLVNEQFF.

This clonotype was detected only a few times. The V gene is TRBV20-1, the J gene TRBJ2-7; no firm D call. The germline V gene has CDR1 DFQATT and CDR2 SNEGSKA (reference sequence). The length of the CDR3 is 14 residues. V lost 2 bases to trimming and J lost 2 bases, with 13 bases between them. The DNA for the CDR3 is TGCAGTGCTAGACCCAGAAAAGGAACCTACGAGCAGTACTTC. This codes for CSARPRKGTYEQYF.

This chain uses TRBV7-2 with TRBJ1-1; no reliable D call. The V gene lost 1 base and the J gene lost 3 bases, with 9 bases spanning the gap. Germline loops: CDR1 SGHTA, CDR2 FQGNSA. The CDR3 sequence is 14 residues long. The chain's CDR3 is CASSLEPAYTEAFF. CDR3 coding DNA: TGTGCCAGCAGCTTAGAGCCAGCCTACACTGAAGCTTTCTTT.

The chain combines TRBV12-3 or TRBV12-4 with TRBJ2-2, with a weak D call TRBD2 (5 bases). Deletions cut 8 bases from V and 0 bases from J, with 10 bases between. The CDR3 consists of 14 residues. The CDR3 region is CASGRGANTGELFF. The CDR3, as DNA: TGTGCCAGCGGACGGGGAGCGAACACCGGGGAGCTGTTTTTT.

This rearrangement joins TRBV5-1 to TRBJ2-3; 14 bases are shared with TRBD2. The V gene's germline CDR1 is SGHRS and CDR2 YFSETQ. V dropped 4 bases and J dropped 1; count of bases not matched to a gene: 8. The CDR3 loop spans 18 amino acids. As DNA, the CDR3 is TGCGCCAGCAGCCGACTAGCGGGAGGGCCAGTCGGCACAGATACGCAGTATTTT. This translates into CASSRLAGGPVGTDTQYF.

This clonotype was found a few times. The CDR3 region is CASRPGLGFGNEQFF. For the CDR3, the DNA is TGTGCCAGTAGGCCGGGACTAGGATTCGGCAATGAGCAGTTCTTC. This chain links TRBV19 with TRBJ2-1, with TRBD2 matching 8 bases. Per the germline V gene, CDR1 is LNHDA and CDR2 is SQIVND (reference sequence). V shed 6 bases, J shed 6 bases, and the junction held 10 bases outside the gene matches. CDR3 length: 15 amino acids. The full variable domain, in which reference TRBV19 and TRBJ2-1 provide the parts outside the CDR3, is DGGITQSPKYLFRKEGQNVTLSCEQNLNHDAMYWYRQDPGQGLRLIYYSQIVNDFQKGDIAEGYSVSREKKESFPLTVTSAQKNPTAFYLCASRPGLGFGNEQFFGPGTRLTVL.

This sequence joins TRBV29-1 and TRBJ2-3, with 7 bases identical to TRBD2. This CDR3 spans 14 amino acids. Germline lookup yields CDR1 SQVTM and CDR2 ANQGSEA. V shed 0 bases and J 4 bases; nucleotides not matched to a gene: 4. The CDR3 here is CSVEDGRRSDTQYF. The CDR3 nucleotides are TGCAGCGTTGAAGACGGGAGGAGGTCAGATACGCAGTATTTT.

There are a few counts of this clonotype. The chain has TRBV21-1 and TRBJ1-4; the table assigns TRBD1, which was not confirmed against the DNA. TRBV21-1 is a listed pseudogene. The CDR3 covers 15 residues. The CDR3 sequence: CASSLYSGSGEKLFF. The CDR3 nucleotides are TGTGCCAGCAGCCTGTACTCAGGGAGTGGGGAAAAACTGTTTTTT.

This clonotype was picked up a small number of times. CDR3 protein: CASLGLADNEQFF. For the CDR3, the DNA is TGTGCCAGCCTGGGACTAGCGGACAATGAGCAGTTCTTC. The chain uses TRBV28 and TRBJ2-5; 11 nucleotides agree with TRBD2. The J call may be mistaken, given a closer DNA end match to TRBJ2-1. Germline lookup yields CDR1 MDHEN and CDR2 SYDVKM. The CDR3 has 13 residues.

The rearrangement uses TRBV7-9 and TRBJ2-5, with 9 bases that match TRBD2. The end of the DNA aligns better with TRBJ2-1, so the J call may be wrong. Germline V gene lookup returns CDR1 SEHNR and CDR2 FQNEAQ (reference sequence). This CDR3 region has 16 residues. The CDR3 loop reads CASSSRLAVVHNEQFF. The CDR3 region has the DNA TGTGCCAGCAGCTCGAGACTAGCGGTGGTCCACAATGAGCAGTTCTTC.

The chain carries TRBV12-3 or TRBV12-4 and TRBJ2-5, with 11 bases identical to TRBD2. The J segment lost 3 bases and the V segment lost 8 bases, leaving 11 bases of the junction unmatched. The CDR3 consists of 16 residues. DNA for the CDR3: TGTGCCAGCCGCAATAGGGGGACTAGCGGAAAAGAGACCCAGTACTTC. It encodes CASRNRGTSGKETQYF.

This chain connects TRBV7-9 to TRBJ2-5, with 7 bases matching TRBD1. The DNA end favors TRBJ2-7, so the J call may be wrong. In germline, CDR1 is SEHNR, CDR2 FQNEAQ (reference sequence). This CDR3 has 15 amino acids. CDR3 sequence: CASSSTRQGPDEQYF. CDR3 sequence (DNA): TGTGCCAGCAGCTCAACCCGACAGGGCCCCGACGAGCAGTACTTC.

The chain combines TRBV14 with TRBJ2-7; 9 bases map to TRBD2. From germline, CDR1 is SGHDN and CDR2 FVKESK. The CDR3 consists of 13 residues. J was trimmed by 4 bases and V by 6 bases; bases with no gene match: 4. The chain's CDR3 is CASSGSGGYEQYF. For the CDR3, the DNA is TGTGCCAGCAGTGGCAGCGGGGGGTACGAGCAGTACTTC.

This clonotype was counted only a few times. This rearrangement joins TRBV12-3 or TRBV12-4 to TRBJ2-4; 11 bases align to TRBD1. V shed 6 bases, J shed 9 bases, and the junction held 7 bases outside the gene matches. This CDR3 contains 14 residues. CDR3 sequence reads: CASRSGTGGAIQYF. The CDR3 coding sequence is TGTGCCAGCAGATCCGGGACAGGGGGAGCCATTCAGTACTTC.

The CDR3 reads CASSLDLQGNEQFF. DNA of the CDR3: TGTGCCAGCAGCTTAGATTTACAGGGAAATGAGCAGTTCTTC. This chain links TRBV7-3 with TRBJ2-1, with D perhaps TRBD1 (6 bases). There are 14 residues in the CDR3. Germline lookup yields CDR1 SGHTA and CDR2 FQGTGA. V dropped 2 bases and J dropped 7 bases, with 12 bases sitting between them.